This T cell receptor beta chain originates from a study of tumor and adjacent non-tumor tissue in lung cancer. Study-level information: Patients were aged roughly 31 to 76, some 10 men and about five women, stage I to III.

This sample's RNA came from whole unsorted tissue. The normal lung tissue was taken more than 3 cm from the tumor edge. A remark on this clonotype: Its target is not known. This may come from a read error, since a much larger clone is one base off.

General study points: Patients with more diverse tumor TCRs had worse survival. In normal lung, the top 100 clones were significantly more dominant than in tumor.

The CDR3 spans 10 residues. V was trimmed by 5 bases and J by 10 bases, leaving 8 bases between them. TCRbeta libraries were built with three rounds of nested PCR, modified from ARM-PCR. From the multiplex PCR reads, TCRdb called clonotypes with MiXCR, one entry per CDR3 protein. The sample gives roughly 75,000 distinct CDR3 sequences, around 80% of which show up once; about half is in the top ten. The TCR comes from a man between 60 and 75 years old with non-small cell lung cancer. The V call is TRBV12-3 or TRBV12-4, the J call TRBJ1-1; D call uncertain. Sequencing was done on a sample of distant non-tumor lung tissue. The CDR3 DNA reads TGTGCCAGCAGTCTCAAGAGAGCTTTCTTT. This translates into CASSLKRAFF.